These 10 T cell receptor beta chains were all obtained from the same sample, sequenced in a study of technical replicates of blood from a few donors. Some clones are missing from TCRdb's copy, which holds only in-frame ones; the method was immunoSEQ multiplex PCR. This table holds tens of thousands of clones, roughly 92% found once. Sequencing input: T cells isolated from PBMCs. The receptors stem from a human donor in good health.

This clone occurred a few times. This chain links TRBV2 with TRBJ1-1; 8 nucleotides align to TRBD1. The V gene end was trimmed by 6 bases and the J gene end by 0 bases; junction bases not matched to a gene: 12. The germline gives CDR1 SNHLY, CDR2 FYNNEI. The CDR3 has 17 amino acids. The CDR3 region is CASRERGQDGLNTEAFF. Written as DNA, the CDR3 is TGTGCCAGCAGGGAAAGGGGACAGGATGGCCTGAACACTGAAGCTTTCTTT.

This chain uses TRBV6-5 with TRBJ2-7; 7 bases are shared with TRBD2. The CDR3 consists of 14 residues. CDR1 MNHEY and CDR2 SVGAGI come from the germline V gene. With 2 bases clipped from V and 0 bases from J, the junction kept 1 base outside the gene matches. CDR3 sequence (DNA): TGTGCCAGCAGTTACGGGGGGGGCTCCTACGAGCAGTACTTC. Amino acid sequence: CASSYGGGSYEQYF.

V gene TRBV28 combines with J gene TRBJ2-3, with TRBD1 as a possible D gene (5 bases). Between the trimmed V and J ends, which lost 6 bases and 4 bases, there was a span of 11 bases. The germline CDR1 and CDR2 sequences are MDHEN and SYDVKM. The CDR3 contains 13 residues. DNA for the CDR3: TGTGCCAGCAGAGACAGTTCGGCAGATACGCAGTATTTT. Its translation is CASRDSSADTQYF.

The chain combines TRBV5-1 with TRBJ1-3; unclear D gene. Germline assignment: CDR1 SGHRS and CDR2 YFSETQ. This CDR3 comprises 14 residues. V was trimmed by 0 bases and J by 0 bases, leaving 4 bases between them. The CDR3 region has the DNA TGCGCCAGCAGCTTGGACAACTCTGGAAACACCATATATTTT. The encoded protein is CASSLDNSGNTIYF. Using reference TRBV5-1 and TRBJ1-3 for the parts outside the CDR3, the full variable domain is KAGVTQTPRYLIKTRGQQVTLSCSPISGHRSVSWYQQTPGQGLQFLFEYFSETQRNKGNFPGRFSGRQFSNSRSEMNVSTLELGDSALYLCASSLDNSGNTIYFGEGSWLTVV.

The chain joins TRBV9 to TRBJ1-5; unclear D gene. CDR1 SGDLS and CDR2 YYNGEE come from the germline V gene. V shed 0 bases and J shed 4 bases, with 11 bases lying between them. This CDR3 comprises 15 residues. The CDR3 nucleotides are TGTGCCAGCAGCGTAGCGGCAGGAGGGAATCAGCCCCAGCATTTT. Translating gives CASSVAAGGNQPQHF.

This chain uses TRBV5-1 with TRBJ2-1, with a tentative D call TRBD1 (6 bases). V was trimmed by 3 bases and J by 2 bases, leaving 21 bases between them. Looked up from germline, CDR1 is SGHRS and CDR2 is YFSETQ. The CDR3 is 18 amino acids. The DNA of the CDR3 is TGCGCCAGCAGCTCCAGGACAGAGTCCTCCCTCGCCTACAATGAGCAGTTCTTC. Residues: CASSSRTESSLAYNEQFF. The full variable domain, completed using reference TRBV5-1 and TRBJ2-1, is KAGVTQTPRYLIKTRGQQVTLSCSPISGHRSVSWYQQTPGQGLQFLFEYFSETQRNKGNFPGRFSGRQFSNSRSEMNVSTLELGDSALYLCASSSRTESSLAYNEQFFGPGTRLTVL.

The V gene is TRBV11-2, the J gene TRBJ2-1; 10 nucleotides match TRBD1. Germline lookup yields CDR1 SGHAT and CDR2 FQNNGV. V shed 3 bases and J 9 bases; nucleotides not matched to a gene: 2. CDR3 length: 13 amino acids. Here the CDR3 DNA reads TGTGCCAGCAGCTTCGACAGGGGGCCTGAGCAGTTCTTC. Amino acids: CASSFDRGPEQFF.

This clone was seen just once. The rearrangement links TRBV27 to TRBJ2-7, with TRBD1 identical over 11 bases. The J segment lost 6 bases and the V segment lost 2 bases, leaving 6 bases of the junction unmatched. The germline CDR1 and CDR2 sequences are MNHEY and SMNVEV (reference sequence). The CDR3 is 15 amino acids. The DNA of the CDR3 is TGTGCCAGCAGTTTACGTGGGACAGGGGGGGCCGAGCAGTACTTC. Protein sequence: CASSLRGTGGAEQYF.

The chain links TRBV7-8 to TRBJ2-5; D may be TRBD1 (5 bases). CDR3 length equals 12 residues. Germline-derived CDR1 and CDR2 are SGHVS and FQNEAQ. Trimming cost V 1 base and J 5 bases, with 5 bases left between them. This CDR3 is CASSLGQETQYF. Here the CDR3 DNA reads TGTGCCAGCAGCTTAGGACAGGAGACCCAGTACTTC.

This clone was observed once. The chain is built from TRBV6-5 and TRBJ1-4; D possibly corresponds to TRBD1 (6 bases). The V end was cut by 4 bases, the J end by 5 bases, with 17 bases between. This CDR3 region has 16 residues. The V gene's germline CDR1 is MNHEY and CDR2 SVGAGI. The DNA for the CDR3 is TGTGCCAGCAGTTCTAAACCAACAGGGATCAATGAAAAACTGTTTTTT. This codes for CASSSKPTGINEKLFF.